This T cell receptor beta chain was sequenced during a study of vaccination effects on CD4 cells after COVID-19 (dated by TCRdb to 2021 to 2024). Study-wide context: Across the study, the median time from the second dose to post-vaccine sampling was 72 days (range 14 to 241). The full study included ten to eleven COVID-19 convalescent patients and several SARS-CoV-2-naive healthy vaccine recipients. In both COVID-19 convalescent patients and infection-naive vaccine recipients, the study compared SARS-CoV-2 spike-specific CD4+ TCR repertoires from before mRNA vaccination with those from after it. In the study, cultures from other donors were sequenced using the Oncomine TCR Beta short-read assay on an Illumina iSeq 100. The full study reports these points: Both infection-induced and vaccine-induced clones contracted markedly at late post-vaccination timepoints, which is consistent with waning T cell responses. In healthy vaccine recipients, vaccine-induced clones were almost all SARS-CoV-2 mono-reactive, with only 1 of 255 cross-reactive with common cold coronaviruses. Only a small number of convalescent patients were included, and no early post-infection timepoints were available, which limited the study.

Library construction relied on the immunoSEQ multiplex PCR assay. TCR beta CDR3 sequencing was performed on DNA from the cultured, isolated CD4+ T cells. As for the original processing: The analysis removed non-productive TCR sequences, trimmed reads to the CDR3 region, and retained only CDR3s that were 7 or more amino acids long. The MANAFEST web app was used to identify antigen-specific clonotypes by comparing expansion in peptide wells with expansion in reference cultures. For clones to be considered positive, expansion at FDR<0.05 versus reference and all other wells, an odds ratio above 5, and a frequency above 0.1% in two replicate wells were required. A clonotype was defined as cross-reactive if the clonotype was significantly expanded both in SARS-CoV-2 spike wells and in at least one common cold coronavirus spike condition. Using the stringdist R package, CDR3 similarity was measured by Levenshtein distance, and unrooted trees were constructed with ape in R 3.6.1. TCRdb provides this immuneACCESS table in a form limited to in-frame rearrangements. Some clones are lacking; in checked studies, under half of them reflect an unresolved V gene, and why the rest are absent is not known. D and trimming were read from the DNA, whereas the V and J calls and clone size are those reported in that table. This sample holds about 28,000 clones; 73% were observed only once. The ten top clones hold approximately 10% of the sample.

Concerning this clone: The target of this receptor is not known. Per-nucleotide qualities are absent, and no much larger clonotype sits a single base away.

In the ViraFEST assay, PBMC were stimulated with viral peptide pools, and TCR sequencing was then used to find antigen-specific CD4+ T cell clonotypes based on their expansion. After around ten days of culture, CD4+ T cells were isolated with the EasySep CD4+ T cell isolation kit. Participants received two doses of either the BNT162b2 or the mRNA-1273 mRNA SARS-CoV-2 vaccine. Negative nucleocapsid antibody results before and after vaccination confirmed that the healthy vaccine recipients had no prior SARS-CoV-2 infection. Some 2 million PBMC per well were cultured with 8.5 to 10 ug/ml peptides in IMDM containing around 5% human AB serum, 8.5 to 10 IU/ml IL-2 and gentamicin. On days 3 and 7, half of the culture medium was replaced with fresh IL-2-containing medium. Unless otherwise noted, each peptide stimulation condition was cultured in triplicate wells. Using Ficoll-Paque Plus gradient centrifugation, PBMC were separated from whole blood and then either used fresh or cryopreserved at -140C. Overlapping peptide pools spanned the spike proteins of SARS-CoV-2 and the common cold coronaviruses HCoV-NL63, HCoV-OC43 and HCoV-229E. The QIAamp micro DNA kit was used to extract genomic DNA from the cultured CD4+ T cells.

The starting material was CD4+ T cells from PBMCs cultured with HCoV-NL63 spike peptides, obtained after COVID-19 vaccination. The cell subset or site label here, explained by the study, means: HCoV-NL63 spike overlapping peptide pool stimulation. The receptor was isolated from a human donor who received a COVID-19 vaccine.

The DNA reads as follows: TGTGCCAGTAGTATAGAATGGACGGTCTCTGGAAACACCATATATTTT. Its product reads: CASSIEWTVSGNTIYF. The rearrangement combines TRBV19 with TRBJ1-3; confidence is insufficient to name the D gene. From cysteine to phenylalanine, the CDR3 is 16 amino acids long. This entry keeps only the CDR3 DNA: 48 bases, framed from base 1. V is clipped by 0 bases and J by 0 bases, and the sequence between their germline boundaries is 9 bases long. From the germline V gene (reference sequence), CDR1 is LNHDA and CDR2 is SQIVND.